The 18 T cell receptor beta chains presented below share a single source sample, sequenced in a study of T cells in Graves' hyperthyroidism and ophthalmopathy. From RNA transcripts, TCR beta CDR3 regions were amplified. RT-PCR in the first round (using the HTBI primer set) targeted the TCR CDR3. From the multiplex PCR reads, TCRdb called clonotypes with MiXCR, one entry per CDR3 protein. The sample comprises about 600,000 distinct CDR3 sequences, 15% to 20% of which are singletons, and 3% to 4% rests with the top ten. Sequenced input: blood. Source of these receptors: a woman in her forties with Graves' ophthalmopathy.

J is TRBJ2-1 and V is TRBV20-1; 9 bases match TRBD2. Trimming took 3 bases from V and 8 from J; bases not matched to a gene: 11. Looked up from germline, CDR1 is DFQATT and CDR2 is SNEGSKA (reference sequence). The CDR3 spans 15 residues. CDR3 sequence reads: CSARGSGGRWDEQFF. CDR3 DNA: TGCAGTGCTAGGGGTAGCGGGGGTAGGTGGGATGAGCAGTTCTTC.

This clonotype has a handful of counts. CDR3 DNA sequence: TGTGCCAGCAGCTTAGGACTAGCGGGAGGCTCCACCGGGGAGCTGTTTTTT. It encodes CASSLGLAGGSTGELFF. This chain uses TRBV5-4 with TRBJ2-2; 14 bases align to TRBD2. This CDR3 is 17 amino acids long. The V segment lost 2 bases and the J segment 4 bases; nucleotides outside the gene matches: 4. Germline values: CDR1 SGHNT, CDR2 YYREEE (reference sequence).

This clonotype has more than one count but fewer than ten. The CDR3 nucleotides are TGCAGTGCTAGACGAATTCCACTAGCGGGGGGGCTGGGAGATACGCAGTATTTT. Translated, it gives CSARRIPLAGGLGDTQYF. J is TRBJ2-3 and V is TRBV20-1; 13 bases are shared with TRBD2. The CDR3 length is 18 residues. The ends lost 2 bases at V and 5 bases at J; junction bases unmatched: 13. Germline CDR1 is DFQATT and CDR2 is SNEGSKA (reference sequence).

This clonotype was detected many times. The chain joins TRBV7-8 to TRBJ2-7, with TRBD2 matching 13 bases. Trimming at V came to 5 bases and at J to 4 bases, leaving 5 bases not matched to a gene. The CDR3 length is 15 residues. Per germline, CDR1 SGHVS and CDR2 FQNEAQ. The CDR3 nucleotides are TGTGCCAGCAGCGACGAACTAGCGGGAGGGTACGAGCAGTACTTC. Its protein product is CASSDELAGGYEQYF.

This clonotype was found many times. The J gene is TRBJ2-1, the V gene TRBV18; the D is unclear. V lost 5 bases, J lost 7 bases, and 12 bases lay in between. Germline V gene lookup returns CDR1 KGHSH and CDR2 LQKENI. The CDR3 runs 13 residues. CDR3: CASSTYTGNEQFF. CDR3 sequence (DNA): TGTGCCAGCTCAACCTACACGGGTAATGAGCAGTTCTTC.

This clonotype was seen more than once but under ten times. The chain is built from TRBV27 and TRBJ1-1; no firm D call. The CDR3 spans 14 residues. Germline V gene data show CDR1 as MNHEY and CDR2 as SMNVEV (reference sequence). V was trimmed by 2 bases and J by 2 bases, leaving 9 bases between them. CDR3 DNA sequence: TGTGCCAGCAGTTTAAGACCAAGTAACACTGAAGCTTTCTTT. Its translation: CASSLRPSNTEAFF.

CDR3 coding DNA: TGTGCCAGCAGTTTACCGGACGGGACAGCCCCTTATGGCTACACCTTC. It encodes CASSLPDGTAPYGYTF. The genes are TRBV28 and TRBJ1-2, with 7 bases that match TRBD1. Germline V gene sequence: CDR1 MDHEN, CDR2 SYDVKM. V lost 2 bases and J lost 5; bases outside the gene matches: 11. This CDR3 contains 16 residues.

This clonotype was picked up many times. The chain carries TRBV10-3 and TRBJ1-6, with TRBD1 identical over 11 bases. The CDR3 is 15 amino acids. Germline CDR1 ENHRY, CDR2 SYGVKD. V gave up 6 bases and J gave up 8 bases; unmatched junction bases: 6. CDR3 sequence: CAISLGQGGDSPLHF. Written as DNA, the CDR3 is TGTGCCATCAGCTTGGGACAGGGGGGGGATTCACCCCTCCACTTT.

This clonotype appeared a few times. The V gene is TRBV29-1, the J gene TRBJ2-3, with a weak D call TRBD1 (7 bases). Trimming stripped 6 bases from V and 1 base from J, with 17 bases between. CDR3 length: 15 amino acids. From germline, CDR1 is SQVTM and CDR2 ANQGSEA. The DNA for the CDR3 is TGCAGCGTCACCGGAGGGGGCAAGGGCACAGATACGCAGTATTTT. Its translation is CSVTGGGKGTDTQYF.

This clonotype appeared a few times. V gene TRBV20-1 combines with J gene TRBJ1-5; a weak D match, TRBD1 (5 bases). Trimming stripped 0 bases from V and 0 bases from J, with 12 bases between. The germline gives CDR1 DFQATT, CDR2 SNEGSKA (reference sequence). The CDR3 covers 16 residues. Here the CDR3 reads CSAREPLGDSNQPQHF. The CDR3 DNA reads TGCAGTGCTAGAGAGCCCCTGGGGGATAGCAATCAGCCCCAGCATTTT.

This clonotype was seen repeatedly, ten times or more. The rearrangement joins TRBV29-1 to TRBJ2-2, with D possibly TRBD1 on 6 matching bases. There are 11 residues in the CDR3. Trimming left V 7 bases short and J 3 bases short, with 6 bases between. The germline V gene encodes CDR1 SQVTM and CDR2 ANQGSEA. The DNA of the CDR3 is TGCAGCGCAGGGGACACCGGGGAGCTGTTTTTT. It specifies CSAGDTGELFF.

The chain is built from TRBV5-6 and TRBJ1-3; no reliable D call. V lost 1 base and J lost 1, with 6 bases in between. Germline V gene data show CDR1 as SGHDT and CDR2 as YYEEEE. The CDR3 has 14 amino acids. CDR3 bases: TGTGCCAGCAGCTTGAAGGGTTCTGGAAACACCATATATTTT. It specifies CASSLKGSGNTIYF. The full variable domain, completed using reference TRBV5-6 and TRBJ1-3, is DAGVTQSPTHLIKTRGQQVTLRCSPKSGHDTVSWYQQALGQGPQFIFQYYEEEERQRGNFPDRFSGHQFPNYSSELNVNALLLGDSALYLCASSLKGSGNTIYFGEGSWLTVV.

This chain uses TRBV2 with TRBJ2-1; the match to TRBD2 covers 8 bases. J was trimmed by 2 bases and V by 6 bases; bases with no gene match: 9. From germline, CDR1 is SNHLY and CDR2 FYNNEI. CDR3 length equals 16 residues. The CDR3 region has the DNA TGTGCCAGCAGAGAGAGGGCGGGGGGAACCTACAATGAGCAGTTCTTC. Protein product: CASRERAGGTYNEQFF.

This clonotype was recorded many times. This rearrangement joins TRBV12-3 or TRBV12-4 to TRBJ2-7; the D gene is possibly TRBD2 (6 bases). The CDR3 is made up of 14 amino acids. V shed 7 bases and J shed 6 bases, with 19 bases lying between them. Written as DNA, the CDR3 is TGTGCCAGCACCGGGGCCGTGTTGGGGGGCGAGCAGTACTTC. Protein product: CASTGAVLGGEQYF.

This clonotype appeared a few times. This rearrangement joins TRBV18 to TRBJ2-7; weak D call: TRBD2 (6 bases). Germline CDR1 and CDR2: KGHSH and LQKENI. Trimming took 5 bases from V and 0 from J, leaving 11 bases between them. The CDR3 is 14 residues long. CDR3 nucleotide sequence: TGTGCCAGCTCAGTAGCGGAGAGCTCCTACGAGCAGTACTTC. Its protein product is CASSVAESSYEQYF. The full variable domain, its missing parts supplied by reference TRBV18 and TRBJ2-7, is NAGVMQNPRHLVRRRGQEARLRCSPMKGHSHVYWYRQLPEEGLKFMVYLQKENIIDESGMPKERFSAEFPKEGPSILRIQQVVRGDSAAYFCASSVAESSYEQYFGPGTRLTVT.

This clonotype came up many times. The chain couples TRBV20-1 to TRBJ2-1, with D perhaps TRBD1 or TRBD2 (5 bases each). Trimming shortened V by 6 bases and J by 0 bases, and 15 bases separated the two germline ends. CDR3 length: 15 residues. The germline V gene encodes CDR1 DFQATT and CDR2 SNEGSKA (reference sequence). The CDR3 DNA reads as TGCAGTGCCGCCGACTTCGGGACCTCCTACAATGAGCAGTTCTTC. Translated, it gives CSAADFGTSYNEQFF.

Ten or more counts support this clonotype. This chain connects TRBV5-1 to TRBJ1-1; D may be TRBD1 (6 bases). Trimming stripped 0 bases from V and 5 bases from J, with 14 bases between. Germline V gene lookup returns CDR1 SGHRS and CDR2 YFSETQ. This CDR3 region has 15 residues. Here the CDR3 reads CASSLAPGGGTEAFF. As DNA, the CDR3 is TGCGCCAGCAGCTTGGCCCCCGGGGGCGGAACTGAAGCTTTCTTT.

In this sample, this clonotype turned up a few times. This chain uses TRBV20-1 with TRBJ1-2, with 9 nucleotides matching TRBD1. The CDR3 is 13 amino acids. CDR1 and CDR2 (germline): DFQATT, SNEGSKA (reference sequence). V lost 5 bases and J lost 5; bases outside the gene matches: 6. CDR3 residues: CSAGDRVVYGYTF. CDR3 DNA sequence: TGCAGTGCTGGGGACAGGGTTGTTTATGGCTACACCTTC.